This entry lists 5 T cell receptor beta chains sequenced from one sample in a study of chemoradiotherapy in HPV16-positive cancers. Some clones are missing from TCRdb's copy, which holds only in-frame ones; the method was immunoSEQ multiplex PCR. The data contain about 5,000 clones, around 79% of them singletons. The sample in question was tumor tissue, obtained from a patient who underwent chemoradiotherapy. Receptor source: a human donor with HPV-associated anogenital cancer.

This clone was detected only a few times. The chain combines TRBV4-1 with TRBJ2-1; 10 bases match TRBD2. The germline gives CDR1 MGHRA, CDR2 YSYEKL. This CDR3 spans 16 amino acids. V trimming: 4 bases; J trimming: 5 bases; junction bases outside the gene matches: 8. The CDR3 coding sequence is TGCGCCAGCAGCCCTACAAAAGGACTAGCGGACAATGAGCAGTTCTTC. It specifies CASSPTKGLADNEQFF.

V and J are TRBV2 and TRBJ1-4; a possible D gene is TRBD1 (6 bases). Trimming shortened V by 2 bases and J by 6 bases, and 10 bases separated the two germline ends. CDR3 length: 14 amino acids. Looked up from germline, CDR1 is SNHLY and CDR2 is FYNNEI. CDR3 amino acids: CASSENRVDEKLFF. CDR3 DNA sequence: TGTGCCAGCAGTGAAAACAGGGTGGATGAAAAACTGTTTTTT.

Written as DNA, the CDR3 is TGTGCCAGCAGCTTCCTAGCGGGAGGGGAGCAGTACTTC. Its translation: CASSFLAGGEQYF. This chain connects TRBV7-2 to TRBJ2-7, with 12 bases aligning to TRBD2. Germline assignment: CDR1 SGHTA and CDR2 FQGNSA. The trim removed 3 bases at V and 7 bases at J, leaving 1 base unmatched. This CDR3 is 13 amino acids long.

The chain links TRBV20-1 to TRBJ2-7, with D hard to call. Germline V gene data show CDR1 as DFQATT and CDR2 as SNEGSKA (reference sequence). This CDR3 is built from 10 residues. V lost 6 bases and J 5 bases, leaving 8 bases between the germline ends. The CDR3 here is CSAQSNEQYF. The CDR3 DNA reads TGCAGTGCCCAGAGCAACGAGCAGTACTTC.

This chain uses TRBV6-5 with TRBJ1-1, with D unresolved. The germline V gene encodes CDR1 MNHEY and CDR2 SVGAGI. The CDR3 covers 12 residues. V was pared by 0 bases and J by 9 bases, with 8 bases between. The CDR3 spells CASSYSGKQAFF. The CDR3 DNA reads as TGTGCCAGCAGTTACTCGGGTAAGCAAGCTTTCTTT.